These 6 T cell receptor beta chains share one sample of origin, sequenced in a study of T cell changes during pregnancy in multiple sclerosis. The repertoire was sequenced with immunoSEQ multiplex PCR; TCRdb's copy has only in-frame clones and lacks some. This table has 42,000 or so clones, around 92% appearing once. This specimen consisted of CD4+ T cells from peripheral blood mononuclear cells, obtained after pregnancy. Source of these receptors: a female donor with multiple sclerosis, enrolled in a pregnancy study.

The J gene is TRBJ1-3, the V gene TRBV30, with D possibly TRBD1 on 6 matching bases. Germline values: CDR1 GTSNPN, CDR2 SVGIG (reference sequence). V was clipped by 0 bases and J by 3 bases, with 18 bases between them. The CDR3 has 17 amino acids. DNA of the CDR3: TGTGCCTGGAGTGTAATGGAGACAGGAACGAATGGAAACACCATATATTTT. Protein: CAWSVMETGTNGNTIYF.

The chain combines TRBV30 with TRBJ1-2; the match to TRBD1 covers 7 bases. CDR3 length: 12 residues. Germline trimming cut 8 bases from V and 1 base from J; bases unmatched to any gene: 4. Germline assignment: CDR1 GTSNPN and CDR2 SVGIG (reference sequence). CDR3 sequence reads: CARDSYNYGYTF. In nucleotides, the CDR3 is TGTGCCAGGGACAGCTATAACTATGGCTACACCTTC.

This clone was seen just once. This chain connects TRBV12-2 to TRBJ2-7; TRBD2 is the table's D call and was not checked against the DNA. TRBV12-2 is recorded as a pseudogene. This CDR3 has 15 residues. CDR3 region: CASRLVAGDTYEQYF. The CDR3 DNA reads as TGTGCAAGTCGCTTAGTAGCGGGGGATACCTACGAGCAGTACTTC.

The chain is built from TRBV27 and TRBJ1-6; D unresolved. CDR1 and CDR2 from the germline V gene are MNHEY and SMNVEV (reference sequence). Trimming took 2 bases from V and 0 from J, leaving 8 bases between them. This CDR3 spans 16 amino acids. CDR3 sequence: CASSLRRSSYNSPLHF. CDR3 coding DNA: TGTGCCAGCAGTTTACGACGGAGCTCCTATAATTCACCCCTCCACTTT.

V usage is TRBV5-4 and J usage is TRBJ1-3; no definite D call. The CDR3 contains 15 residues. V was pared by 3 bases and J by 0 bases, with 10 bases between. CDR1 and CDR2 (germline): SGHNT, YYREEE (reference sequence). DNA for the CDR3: TGTGCCAGCAGCTCCCGCGGGGACTCTGGAAACACCATATATTTT. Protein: CASSSRGDSGNTIYF.

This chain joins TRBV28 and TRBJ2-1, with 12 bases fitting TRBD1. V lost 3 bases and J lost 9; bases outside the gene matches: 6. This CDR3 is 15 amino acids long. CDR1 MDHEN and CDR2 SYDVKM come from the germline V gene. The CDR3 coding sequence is TGTGCCAGCAGTTTTTTTGGGACAGGGGGCGGTGAGCAGTTCTTC. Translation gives CASSFFGTGGGEQFF.